This TCR beta chain was found in a study of T cells in Graves' hyperthyroidism and ophthalmopathy. The CDR3 contains 16 residues. Germline loops: CDR1 LGHNA, CDR2 YNFKEQ. J gave up 2 bases and V 1 base, and 8 bases lay outside the gene matches. Amplified TCR beta CDR3 regions came from RNA transcripts. The HTBI primer set drove a first-round RT-PCR of the TCR CDR3. One entry per CDR3 protein, called by TCRdb with MiXCR from the multiplex PCR reads. The repertoire holds about 590,000 distinct CDR3 sequences, with about 15% as singletons. Fresh 10 ml peripheral blood yielded PBMCs. The sequence was collected from a woman aged 25-40 years with Graves' hyperthyroidism. The material sequenced was blood. This rearrangement joins TRBV4-2 to TRBJ2-7, with 7 bases that match TRBD1. CDR3 sequence (DNA): TGTGCCAGCAGCCAAGGAAACACAGGGGCCCCCTACGAGCAGTACTTC. As protein: CASSQGNTGAPYEQYF.